This TCR beta chain originates from a study of cytomegalovirus exposure and HLA in healthy donors. As for the study in general: Earlier results showed roughly 120 million unique TCR beta sequences derived from around 170 million T cells. Study-level results: As a later analysis showed, a missense DCLRE1C variant was linked to trimming of TCR beta V- and J-genes. The sole available immune exposure information was CMV serostatus.

Note on this clone: Its cognate antigen is unknown.

Primers: 60 Vbeta forward and 13 Jbeta reverse. TCRdb's copy holds only in-frame clones and misses some; the assay was immunoSEQ multiplex PCR. The data contain 45,000 to 65,000 clones, roughly 80% of them singletons. The clonotype comes from a woman aged 40 to 50 in good health and CMV-seropositive. The sequenced material came from PBMCs.

CDR3 bases: TGTGCCAGCAGCCGGGCGGACAGAATGAACACTGAAGCTTTCTTT. Protein sequence: CASSRADRMNTEAFF. The chain uses TRBV27 and TRBJ1-1; D is perhaps TRBD1 (6 bases). This CDR3 has 15 residues. Looked up from germline, CDR1 is MNHEY and CDR2 is SMNVEV (reference sequence). The V end lost 6 bases, the J end lost 0 bases, and 14 bases lay between the germline ends.